This T cell receptor (beta chain) was sequenced in a study of early T cells in non-severe SARS-CoV-2 infection. The study, taken as a whole, reports: Matching results from VDJdb favored anti-spike CD8 responses, leaving private and CD4 specificities undetected.

In the library, individual cDNA molecules carried attached unique molecular identifiers. TCRdb redid the calling of the 5' RACE reads with MiXCR, one entry per CDR3 protein. The sample consists of approximately 110,000 distinct CDR3 sequences, about 15% of them appearing once. V was shortened by 5 bases and J by 5 bases, with 12 bases between the two germline ends. The length of the CDR3 is 13 residues. Germline-derived CDR1 and CDR2 are MNHEY and SMNVEV (reference sequence). This clonotype was detected ten times or more. The antigen remains undetermined. This receptor was identified in an adult who was a healthcare worker with PCR-confirmed SARS-CoV-2 infection or an uninfected control (not recorded which). The sequenced sample consisted of whole blood. The J gene is TRBJ2-5, the V gene TRBV27, with D perhaps TRBD1 or TRBD2 (5 bases each). Here the CDR3 DNA reads TGTGCCAGCAGTCCCGGGACGCGGGAGACCCAGTACTTC. Translating it yields CASSPGTRETQYF.